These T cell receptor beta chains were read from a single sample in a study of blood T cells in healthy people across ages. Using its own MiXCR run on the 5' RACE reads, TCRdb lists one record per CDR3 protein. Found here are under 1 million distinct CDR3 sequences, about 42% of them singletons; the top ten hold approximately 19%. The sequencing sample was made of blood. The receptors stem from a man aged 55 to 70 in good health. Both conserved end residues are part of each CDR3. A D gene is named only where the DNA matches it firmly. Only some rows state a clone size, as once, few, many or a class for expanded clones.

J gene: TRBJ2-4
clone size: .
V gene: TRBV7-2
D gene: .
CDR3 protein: CASSNARGAKNIQYF
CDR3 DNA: TGTGCCAGCAGCAACGCACGGGGGGCCAAAAACATTCAGTACTTC

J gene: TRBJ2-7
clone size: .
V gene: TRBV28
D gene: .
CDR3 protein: CASSPHPDGSYEQYF
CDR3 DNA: TGTGCCAGCAGCCCCCACCCAGACGGCTCCTACGAGCAGTACTTC

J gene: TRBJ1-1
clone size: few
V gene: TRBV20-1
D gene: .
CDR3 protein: CSAPVGQNTEAFF
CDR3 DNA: TGCAGTGCTCCCGTGGGGCAAAACACTGAAGCTTTCTTT

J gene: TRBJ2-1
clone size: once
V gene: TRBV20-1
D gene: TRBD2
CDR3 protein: CSARPTSGGVYNEQFF
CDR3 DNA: TGCAGTGCTAGACCTACTAGCGGGGGAGTCTACAATGAGCAGTTCTTC

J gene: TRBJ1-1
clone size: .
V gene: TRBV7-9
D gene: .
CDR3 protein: CASSLGQATNTEAFF
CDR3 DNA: TGTGCCAGCAGCTTAGGTCAGGCCACGAACACTGAAGCTTTCTTT

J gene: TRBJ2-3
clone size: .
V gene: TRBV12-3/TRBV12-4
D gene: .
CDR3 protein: CASSLKATRTDTQYF
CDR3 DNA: TGTGCCAGCAGTTTAAAGGCGACTAGAACAGATACGCAGTATTTT

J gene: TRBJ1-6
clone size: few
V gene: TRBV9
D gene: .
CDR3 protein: CASSVLAEGSPLHF
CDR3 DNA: TGTGCCAGCAGCGTACTAGCAGAGGGGTCACCCCTCCACTTT

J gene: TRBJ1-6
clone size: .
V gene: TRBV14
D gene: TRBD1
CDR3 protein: CASSHRQGVNSPPHF
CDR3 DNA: TGTGCCAGCAGCCATCGACAGGGAGTCAATTCACCCCCCCACTTT

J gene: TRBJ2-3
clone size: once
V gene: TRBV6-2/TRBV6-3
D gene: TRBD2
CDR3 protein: CASSYRMGTSGRHTQYF
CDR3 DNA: TGTGCCAGCAGTTACCGTATGGGGACTAGCGGACGACATACGCAGTATTTT

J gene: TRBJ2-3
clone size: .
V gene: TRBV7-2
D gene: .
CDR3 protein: CASSLGEASTDTQYF
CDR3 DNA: TGTGCCAGCAGCTTAGGTGAAGCCAGCACAGATACGCAGTATTTT

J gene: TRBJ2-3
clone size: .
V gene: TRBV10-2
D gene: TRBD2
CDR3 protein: CASTQGLAGGAADTQYF
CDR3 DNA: TGCGCCAGCACTCAGGGACTAGCGGGGGGGGCTGCGGATACGCAGTATTTT

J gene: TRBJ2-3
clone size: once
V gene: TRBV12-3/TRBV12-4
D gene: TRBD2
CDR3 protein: CASHLRAGADTQYF
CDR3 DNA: TGTGCCAGCCATTTAAGAGCGGGGGCGGATACGCAGTATTTT

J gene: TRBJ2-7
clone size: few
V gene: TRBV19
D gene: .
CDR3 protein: CASSMRDSGSYEQYF
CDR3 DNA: TGTGCCAGTAGTATGCGGGACAGCGGTTCCTACGAGCAGTACTTC

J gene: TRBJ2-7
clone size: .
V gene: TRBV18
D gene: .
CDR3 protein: CASSQPGGKSDEQYF
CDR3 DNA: TGTGCTAGCTCACAACCCGGGGGTAAGAGCGACGAGCAGTACTTC

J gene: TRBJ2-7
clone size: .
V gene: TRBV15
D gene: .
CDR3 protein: CATSSPWTDPYEQYF
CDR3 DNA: TGTGCCACCAGCAGTCCTTGGACAGATCCCTACGAGCAGTACTTC

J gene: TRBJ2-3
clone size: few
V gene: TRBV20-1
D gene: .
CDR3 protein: CSASRAQTQLISTDTQYF
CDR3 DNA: TGCAGTGCTAGTAGGGCCCAGACGCAGCTGATTAGCACAGATACGCAGTATTTT

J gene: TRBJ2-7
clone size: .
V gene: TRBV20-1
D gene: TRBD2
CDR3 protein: CSARREGSYEQYF
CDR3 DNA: TGCAGTGCTCGCAGGGAGGGCTCCTACGAGCAGTACTTC

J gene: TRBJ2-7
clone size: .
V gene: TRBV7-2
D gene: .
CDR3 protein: CASSLDLQSYEQYF
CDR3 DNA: TGTGCCAGCAGTCTCGACTTGCAATCCTACGAGCAGTACTTC

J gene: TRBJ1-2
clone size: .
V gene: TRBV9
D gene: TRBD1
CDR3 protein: CASSVGPRTGVNYGYTF
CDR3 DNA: TGTGCCAGCAGCGTAGGACCGAGGACAGGGGTCAACTATGGCTACACCTTC

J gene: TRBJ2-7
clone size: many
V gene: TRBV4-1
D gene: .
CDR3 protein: CASSQDLRGGTYEQYF
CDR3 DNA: TGCGCCAGCAGCCAAGATCTGAGGGGGGGTACCTACGAGCAGTACTTC

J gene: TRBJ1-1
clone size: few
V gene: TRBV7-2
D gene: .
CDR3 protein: CASSSTGTQNTEAFF
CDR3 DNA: TGTGCCAGCAGCAGCACCGGGACTCAAAACACTGAAGCTTTCTTT

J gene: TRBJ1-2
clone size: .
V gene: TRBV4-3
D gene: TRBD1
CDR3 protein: CASSLVAQGNYGYTF
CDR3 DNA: TGCGCCAGCAGCCTGGTGGCACAGGGGAACTATGGCTACACCTTC

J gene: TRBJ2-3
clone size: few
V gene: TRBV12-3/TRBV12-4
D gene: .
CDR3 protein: CASSSGTAFETQYF
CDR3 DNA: TGTGCCAGCAGTTCCGGGACCGCATTTGAGACGCAGTATTTT

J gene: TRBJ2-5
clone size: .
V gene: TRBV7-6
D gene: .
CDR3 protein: CASSKGGPQETQYF
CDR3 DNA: TGTGCCAGCAGCAAGGGGGGACCCCAAGAGACCCAGTACTTC

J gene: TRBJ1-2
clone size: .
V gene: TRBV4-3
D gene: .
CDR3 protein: CASSQAGTSIHGYTF
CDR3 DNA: TGCGCCAGCAGCCAAGCCGGGACCTCAATTCATGGCTACACCTTC

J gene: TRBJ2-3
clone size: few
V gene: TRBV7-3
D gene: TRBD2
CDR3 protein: CASSRTSGGETDTQYF
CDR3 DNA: TGTGCCAGCAGCCGGACTAGCGGGGGAGAGACAGATACGCAGTATTTT

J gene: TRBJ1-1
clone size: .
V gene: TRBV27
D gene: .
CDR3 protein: CASTARTANEAFF
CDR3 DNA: TGTGCCAGCACCGCCCGAACAGCGAACGAAGCTTTCTTT

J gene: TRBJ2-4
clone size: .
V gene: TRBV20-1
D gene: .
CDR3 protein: CSARDSGQPNIQYF
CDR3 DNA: TGCAGTGCTAGAGATAGTGGACAGCCAAACATTCAGTACTTC

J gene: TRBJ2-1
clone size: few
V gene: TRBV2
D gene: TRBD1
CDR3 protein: CASTGQATLGDEQFF
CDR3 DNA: TGTGCCAGCACCGGACAGGCCACCTTAGGAGATGAGCAGTTCTTC

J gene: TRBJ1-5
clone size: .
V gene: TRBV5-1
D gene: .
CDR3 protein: CASSSDQPQHF
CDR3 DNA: TGCGCCAGCAGCTCGGATCAGCCCCAGCATTTT

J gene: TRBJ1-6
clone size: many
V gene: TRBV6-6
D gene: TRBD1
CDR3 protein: CASSPETGNSPLHF
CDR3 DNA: TGTGCCAGCAGTCCCGAGACAGGGAATTCACCCCTCCACTTT

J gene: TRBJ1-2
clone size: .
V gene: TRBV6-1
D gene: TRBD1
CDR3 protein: CASSDYRTGYGYTF
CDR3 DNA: TGTGCCAGCAGTGATTATAGGACAGGCTATGGCTACACCTTC

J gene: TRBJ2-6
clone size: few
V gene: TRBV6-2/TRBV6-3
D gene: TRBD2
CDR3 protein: CASRTRGGLITSGANVLTF
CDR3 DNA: TGTGCCAGCAGAACTCGGGGGGGCCTTATTACTTCTGGGGCCAACGTCCTGACTTTC

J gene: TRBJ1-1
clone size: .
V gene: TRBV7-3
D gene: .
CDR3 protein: CASSSLGGDTEAFF
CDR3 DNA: TGTGCCAGCAGCTCCCTGGGGGGTGACACTGAAGCTTTCTTT

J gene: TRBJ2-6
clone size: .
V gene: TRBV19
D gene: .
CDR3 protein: CASSMTGANVLTF
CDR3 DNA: TGTGCCAGTAGTATGACTGGGGCCAACGTCCTGACTTTC

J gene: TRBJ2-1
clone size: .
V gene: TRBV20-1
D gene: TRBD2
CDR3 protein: CSASKGLAGGRANEQFF
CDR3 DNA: TGCAGTGCTAGTAAAGGACTAGCGGGGGGGCGGGCCAATGAGCAGTTCTTC

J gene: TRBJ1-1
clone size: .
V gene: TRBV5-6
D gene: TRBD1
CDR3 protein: CASCLDRGNSEAFF
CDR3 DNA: TGTGCCAGCTGCTTGGACAGGGGGAATTCCGAAGCTTTCTTT

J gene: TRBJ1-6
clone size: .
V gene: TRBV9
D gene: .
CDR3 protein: CASSENRDRPHNSPLHF
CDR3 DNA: TGTGCCAGCAGCGAAAACAGGGATCGGCCTCATAATTCACCCCTCCACTTT

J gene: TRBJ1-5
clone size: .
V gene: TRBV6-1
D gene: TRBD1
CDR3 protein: CASGTAANQPQHF
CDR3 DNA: TGTGCCAGTGGGACAGCTGCCAATCAGCCCCAGCATTTT

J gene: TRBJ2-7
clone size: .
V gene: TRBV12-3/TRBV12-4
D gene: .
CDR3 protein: CASSLMTGYEQYF
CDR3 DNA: TGTGCCAGCAGTTTAATGACAGGCTACGAGCAGTACTTC

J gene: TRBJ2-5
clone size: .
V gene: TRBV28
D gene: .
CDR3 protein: CATTDRRGTQYF
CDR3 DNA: TGTGCCACGACAGACCGGCGAGGGACCCAGTACTTC

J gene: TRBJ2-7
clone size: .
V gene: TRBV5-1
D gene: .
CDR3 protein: CASSQQSHYEQYF
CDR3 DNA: TGCGCCAGCAGCCAGCAGTCACACTACGAGCAGTACTTC